These 2 T cell receptor beta chains were sequenced from one sample in a study of neurological immune-mediated disorders. MiXCR was run by TCRdb on the 5' RACE reads, yielding one entry per CDR3 protein. The table records approximately 77,000 distinct CDR3 sequences, roughly 9.9% of them present only once. Sequencing was carried out using PBMCs. These receptor sequences come from a man between 45 and 60 years old in good health.

This chain joins TRBV5-1 and TRBJ2-7, with 10 positions matching TRBD1. V trimming: 3 bases; J trimming: 4 bases; junction bases outside the gene matches: 4. Germline CDR1 reads SGHRS; CDR2 reads YFSETQ. This CDR3 has 14 residues. For the CDR3, the DNA is TGCGCCAGCAGCTACGGGACAGGGGCTTACGAGCAGTACTTC. Amino acid sequence: CASSYGTGAYEQYF.

This clonotype was counted ten times or more. CDR3 sequence reads: CASSQGFPSGYNEQFF. CDR3 DNA sequence: TGCGCCAGCAGCCAAGGATTTCCTAGCGGCTACAATGAGCAGTTCTTC. The chain recombines TRBV4-3 with TRBJ2-1; 7 nucleotides match TRBD2. Germline values: CDR1 LGHNA, CDR2 YSLEER. J gave up 3 bases and V 1 base, and 6 bases lay outside the gene matches. CDR3 length: 16 amino acids.